The rows below give T cell receptor beta chains drawn from one sample of a study of early T cells in non-severe SARS-CoV-2 infection. In TCRdb, the 5' RACE reads were re-called with MiXCR into one record per CDR3 protein. The sample includes more than 75,000 distinct CDR3 sequences, approximately 15% seen only once; the top ten take around 6.4%. The sample taken for sequencing was whole blood. These receptors originate from an adult who was a healthcare worker with PCR-confirmed SARS-CoV-2 infection or an uninfected control (not recorded which). Both conserved end residues are part of each CDR3. The D gene is left open where the match is weak.

TRBV6-5	TRBJ2-7	.	13	CASSYFRGYEQYF
TRBV5-4	TRBJ2-7	.	14	CASRQMTGNYEQYF
TRBV6-2/TRBV6-3	TRBJ1-3	.	12	CASSYRGNTIYF
TRBV20-1	TRBJ2-1	.	12	CSARDRFHEQFF
TRBV29-1	TRBJ1-2	TRBD1	13	CSGEQTGSYGYTF
TRBV5-4	TRBJ2-1	TRBD2	16	CASSSGLADPYNEQFF
TRBV11-3	TRBJ2-2	.	15	CASSTGTGNTGELFF
TRBV27	TRBJ2-7	TRBD1	16	CASSLSQGAVSYEQYF
TRBV12-3/TRBV12-4	TRBJ1-6	.	16	CASSLLSSAYNSPLHF
TRBV3-1	TRBJ1-1	TRBD1	14	CASSQRGPGTGLIF
TRBV12-3/TRBV12-4	TRBJ1-1	.	14	CASGRRPLGTEAFF
TRBV13	TRBJ2-7	TRBD1	14	CASSLNRGTYEQYF
TRBV10-3	TRBJ1-5	.	17	CATHPGPQPYSNQPQHF
TRBV20-1	TRBJ1-2	.	13	CSARDFQGEGYTF
TRBV6-5	TRBJ1-2	.	14	CASSYSGSRGGYTF
TRBV29-1	TRBJ2-3	TRBD2	14	CSVLLAGVTDTQYF